A few counts support the clone carrying this T cell receptor (beta chain). The V gene's germline CDR1 is SQVTM and CDR2 ANQGSEA. Trimming cost V 6 bases and J 3 bases; bases outside gene matches: 14. This CDR3 is 17 amino acids long. This sample is part of a study of T-cell memory formation after mild COVID-19. In TCRdb, the 5' RACE reads were re-called with MiXCR into one record per CDR3 protein. Here the sample spans 180,000 or so distinct CDR3 sequences, around 10% being singletons. What was sequenced was PBMCs or a T cell subset sorted from them (not recorded which). The chain recombines TRBV29-1 with TRBJ1-1; TRBD1 matches 12 bases. This receptor was identified in a man between 18 and 35 years old who had mild COVID-19 (a few samples of this study predate the infection). Cell type and time point are not known. This CDR3 reads CSVASGTGGLWDTEAFF. In DNA form, the CDR3 reads TGCAGCGTCGCCTCCGGGACAGGGGGCCTCTGGGACACTGAAGCTTTCTTT.